This T cell receptor (beta chain) derives from a study of CD8 T cells in Susac syndrome. Reverse transcription of about 0.45 to 1 ug RNA used random hexamers. Multiplex PCR with immunoSEQ amplified the TCR beta CDR3 across 54 Vbeta and 13 Jbeta. Via MiXCR, TCRdb re-called the immunoSEQ multiplex PCR reads, giving one row per CDR3 protein. The sample carries some 200,000 distinct CDR3 sequences, almost 96% recorded once. Each Susac syndrome patient had definite or probable disease by recently defined criteria. Through negative isolation, CD4+ and CD8+ T cells were obtained, while TEMRA cells were enriched using FACS. Sequences were obtained from CD4+ T cells from PBMCs. This clonotype was sampled from a human donor with Susac syndrome.

For the CDR3, the DNA is TGTGCCAGCAGCCAGAAATTAGCGGGAGGTACGGCCCAGTACTTC. Protein sequence: CASSQKLAGGTAQYF. The chain uses TRBV3-1 and TRBJ2-5, with TRBD2 identical over 10 bases. Per germline, CDR1 LGHDT and CDR2 YNNKEL (reference sequence). The CDR3 extends over 15 amino acids. J was trimmed by 9 bases and V by 3 bases; bases with no gene match: 10.